The subject of this entry is one TCR beta chain. Its antigen remains undetermined. Base-call qualities are not available, and no considerably larger clone is one nucleotide away. This sample stems from a study of T cell clones after liver transplantation (dated by TCRdb to between 2018 and 2020). At the level of the whole study: The samples were obtained from ITN030ST, a randomized trial that attempted immunosuppression withdrawal within 2 years after liver transplantation. Tolerance meant complete immunosuppression withdrawal for at least one year without liver enzymes rising beyond twice the upper limit of normal. Third party-reactive TCRbeta sequences were also identified from pre-transplant MLRs to serve as an antigen-independent comparator for donor-reactive sequences. Donor-reactive T cell clones were identified by TCRbeta sequencing following a pre-transplant mixed lymphocyte reaction and were subsequently tracked in post-transplant blood. Blood samples were taken pre-transplant, pre-randomization before withdrawal, and post-randomization after full withdrawal or failed withdrawal. Three of the eight recipients were HCV-positive; the others were transplanted for non-autoimmune, non-viral indications. The subjects received no induction therapy and were kept on standard immunosuppression until randomization at 12-24 months post-transplant. The studied cohort comprised 8 liver transplant recipients, 3 classified as tolerant and 5 as non-tolerant. What the work shows at the level of the full study, not this receptor alone: Once repertoire turnover was taken into account, donor-reactive detection showed a significant reduction for CD4 in 7 of 8 subjects and for CD8 in 8 of 8. Because of small, heterogeneous patient numbers and non-standardized post-transplant time points, the conclusions were only preliminary. Circulating donor-reactive CD4 TCRbeta sequences fell significantly post-transplant in most of the 8 subjects, irrespective of tolerance or HCV status. Since no allograft tissue specimens were available, donor-reactive T cells may have migrated into the graft instead of being deleted. In two subjects, low numbers of available donor cells limited the measurable donor-reactive repertoire. Donor-reactive sequences declined more than third party-reactive ones, suggesting partial antigen-specific deletion unrelated to withdrawal success.

In the paper's terms, the time point label means: pre-transplant. Thawed unstimulated PBMCs were stained for CD3, CD4 and CD8 and FACS-sorted into CD3+CD4+ and CD3+CD8+ populations. All 8 studied subjects were randomized to withdrawal of immunosuppression. The Qiagen DNeasy Blood and Tissue Kit was used for isolation of genomic DNA. Using immunoSEQ, frozen genomic DNA was subjected to high-throughput TCRbeta CDR3 sequencing, a process that included PCR amplification, mapping, bias correction and internal controls. Concerning the study's data processing: Productive rearrangements were retained, and unique TCRbeta sequences were defined by the CDR3 nucleotide sequence together with the V and J gene. For a sequence to be called donor-reactive, it needed a frequency of at least 0.01% and at least 5-fold expansion in CFSE-low cells compared with unstimulated pre-transplant cells. Per-subject minimum frequency thresholds, based on the lowest-template unstimulated sample, ensured at least 90% detection power. Jensen-Shannon divergence between the top 1000 TCRbeta sequences post- versus pre-transplant served as the measure of repertoire turnover. Changes in detection of donor-reactive sequences were assessed with two-sided Fisher's exact tests. This is the immuneACCESS table as TCRdb keeps it, with only in-frame sequences that have V and J called. A part of the clones is gone; compared with another copy, unresolved V genes explain less than half, and the rest is unexplained. Clone size and V and J calls were adopted from that table, with D and trimming inferred from the DNA. The sample table shows under 10,000 clones, and about four fifths are seen once. The ten most abundant clones make up approximately 40% of the sample.

At the junction V is shortened by 4 bases and J by 2 bases; bases outside the gene matches: 8. Looking up the germline V gene (reference sequence) yields CDR1 LNHDA and CDR2 SQIVND. The CDR3 measures 16 amino acids from cysteine to phenylalanine. Of the read, only the CDR3 DNA is kept; its 48 bases are in frame from base 1. This clonotype was sampled from a human donor who received a liver transplant. The chain employs TRBV19 and TRBJ2-1; 7 bases in the middle match TRBD1. The source material was CD8+ T cells from blood, sampled before liver transplant. The DNA sequence follows: TGTGCCAGTAGTACTACTCCAGGGGGTCCCTACAATGAGCAGTTCTTC. Translated, this gives CASSTTPGGPYNEQFF.